The TCR beta chain under discussion was sequenced for a study of control samples from healthy donors and cancer patients. Only in-frame clones appear in the TCRdb table, and some are missing; sequencing was by immunoSEQ multiplex PCR. The sample has around 84,000 clones; 84% are singletons. The CDR3 sequence is 16 residues long. In germline, CDR1 is KGHSH, CDR2 LQKENI. Unmatched junction bases numbered 4, after V lost 3 bases and J lost 3 bases. The rearrangement uses TRBV18 and TRBJ2-1, with TRBD2 matching 11 bases. The source material was PBMCs. This receptor was taken from a man aged 55 to 70 with head and neck cancer. DNA for the CDR3: TGTGCCAGCTCACCTGGTAGCGGGAGGGACTACAATGAGCAGTTCTTC. It specifies CASSPGSGRDYNEQFF. The whole variable domain, filled in from reference TRBV18 and TRBJ2-1, reads NAGVMQNPRHLVRRRGQEARLRCSPMKGHSHVYWYRQLPEEGLKFMVYLQKENIIDESGMPKERFSAEFPKEGPSILRIQQVVRGDSAAYFCASSPGSGRDYNEQFFGPGTRLTVL.